The present entry profiles one T cell receptor (beta chain) with its context. Its target is unknown. The sample belongs to a study of T cell responses to AZD1222 COVID-19 vaccine. The study, taken as a whole, reports: In the spike-specific TCR repertoire, nearly half reportedly target unmutated variant regions. In all cases, repertoires were sampled only after the peak T cell response.

TCRdb keeps only in-frame clones here, not all; method: immunoSEQ multiplex PCR. The sample comprises 94,000 or so clones, roughly 90% of which are singletons, and 26% rests with the top ten. Germline loops: CDR1 MNHEY, CDR2 SMNVEV (reference sequence). V was cut by 6 bases and J by 4 bases, with 15 bases left in between. The CDR3 consists of 14 residues. The chain couples TRBV27 to TRBJ1-2; no definite D call. This clonotype was obtained from an adult in good health. This specimen consisted of peripheral blood, obtained on day 0 of AZD1222 vaccination. In nucleotides, the CDR3 is TGTGCCAGCAGCCCCTGGGGTCTGGGCTATGGCTACACCTTC. Its protein product is CASSPWGLGYGYTF.